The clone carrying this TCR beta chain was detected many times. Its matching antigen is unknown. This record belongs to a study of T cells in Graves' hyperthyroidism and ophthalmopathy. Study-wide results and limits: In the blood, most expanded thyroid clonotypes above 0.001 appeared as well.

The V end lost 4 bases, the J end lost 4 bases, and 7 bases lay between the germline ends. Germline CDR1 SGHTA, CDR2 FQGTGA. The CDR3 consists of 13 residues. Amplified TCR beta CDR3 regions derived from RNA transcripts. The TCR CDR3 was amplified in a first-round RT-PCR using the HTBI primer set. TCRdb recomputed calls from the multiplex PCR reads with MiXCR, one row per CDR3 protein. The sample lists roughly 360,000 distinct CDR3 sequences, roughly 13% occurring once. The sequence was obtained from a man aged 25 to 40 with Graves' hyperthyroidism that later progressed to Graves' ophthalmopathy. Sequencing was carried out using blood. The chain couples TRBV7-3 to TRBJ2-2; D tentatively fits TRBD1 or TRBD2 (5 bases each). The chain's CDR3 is CASSYGTTGELFF. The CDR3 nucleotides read TGTGCCAGCAGCTACGGGACCACCGGGGAGCTGTTTTTT.